These 31 T cell receptor beta chains originate from one sample sequenced in a study of blood T cell repertoires in COVID-19. Sequenced by immunoSEQ multiplex PCR; TCRdb stores in-frame clones only, minus some. The sample consists of about 140,000 clones, 84% of them appearing once. The sequenced material came from peripheral blood. The receptors here all came from a human donor in a cohort sampled during active COVID-19.

The chain is built from TRBV7-2 and TRBJ1-2; 8 nucleotides agree with TRBD1. CDR1 is SGHTA, CDR2 FQGNSA, per germline. Trimming at V came to 5 bases and at J to 4 bases, leaving 9 bases not matched to a gene. This CDR3 has 15 residues. Here the CDR3 reads CASSKTGENSYGYTF. The DNA of the CDR3 is TGTGCCAGCAGCAAGACAGGGGAGAACAGCTATGGCTACACCTTC. Filled out from reference TRBV7-2 and TRBJ1-2, the complete variable domain reads GAGVSQSPSNKVTEKGKDVELRCDPISGHTALYWYRQSLGQGLEFLIYFQGNSAPDKSGLPSDRFSAERTGGSVSTLTIQRTQQEDSAVYLCASSKTGENSYGYTFGSGTRLTVV.

The chain links TRBV3-1 (or the pseudogene TRBV3-2) to TRBJ1-4, with 10 bases lining up with TRBD1. V lost 7 bases, J lost 0 bases, and 11 bases stayed unmatched. The CDR3 loop spans 18 amino acids. Germline CDR1 reads LGHDT; CDR2 reads YNNKEL (reference sequence). As DNA, the CDR3 is TGTGCCAGCAACTCTCCGGGACAGGGGAGCTCAACTAATGAAAAACTGTTTTTT. Translation: CASNSPGQGSSTNEKLFF.

The chain joins TRBV28 to TRBJ2-7, with 7 bases matching TRBD1. This CDR3 is 13 amino acids long. Trimming at V came to 6 bases and at J to 1 base, leaving 3 bases not matched to a gene. Per the germline V gene, CDR1 is MDHEN and CDR2 is SYDVKM. Here the CDR3 reads CASSTGQSYEQYF. CDR3 nucleotide sequence: TGTGCCAGCAGCACGGGACAGTCCTACGAGCAGTACTTC.

V and J are TRBV18 and TRBJ2-5; tentatively, D is TRBD2 (7 bases). V was shortened by 2 bases and J by 4 bases, with 11 bases between the two germline ends. The CDR3 length is 14 residues. CDR1 KGHSH and CDR2 LQKENI come from the germline V gene. This CDR3 is CASSPGGGLETQYF. The DNA for the CDR3 is TGTGCCAGCTCACCAGGCGGGGGCTTAGAGACCCAGTACTTC.

The rearrangement links TRBV4-2 to TRBJ2-3, with D perhaps matching TRBD2 (5 bases). This CDR3 is built from 14 residues. Trimming stripped 3 bases from V and 6 bases from J, with 13 bases between. The germline CDR1 and CDR2 sequences are LGHNA and YNFKEQ. CDR3 loop: CASSQRVRVDTQYF. The CDR3 DNA reads TGTGCCAGCAGCCAGCGGGTCCGGGTGGATACGCAGTATTTT.

The CDR3 bases are TGCGCCAGCAGCTTGGGCCTTGGGGCCTCACCCCTCCACTTT. Translated: CASSLGLGASPLHF. The V and J genes are TRBV5-1 and TRBJ1-6; D may be TRBD1 (5 bases). This CDR3 has 14 amino acids. Germline V lookup: CDR1 SGHRS, CDR2 YFSETQ. Trimming stripped 0 bases from V and 10 bases from J, with 11 bases between.

The chain combines TRBV7-6 with TRBJ2-6; TRBD1 aligns across 7 bases. V lost 0 bases to trimming and J lost 2 bases; unmatched junction nucleotides: 4. In germline, CDR1 is SGHVS, CDR2 FNYEAQ. This CDR3 spans 17 amino acids. Here the CDR3 DNA reads TGTGCCAGCAGCTTAGCCAAACAGGGGCCTGGGGCCAACGTCCTGACTTTC. This sequence encodes CASSLAKQGPGANVLTF. Complete variable domain (other parts from reference TRBV7-6 and TRBJ2-6): GAGVSQSPRYKVTKRGQDVALRCDPISGHVSLYWYRQALGQGPEFLTYFNYEAQQDKSGLPNDRFSAERPEGSISTLTIQRTEQRDSAMYRCASSLAKQGPGANVLTFGAGSRLTVL.

The genes are TRBV19 and TRBJ2-3; the D gene is possibly TRBD2 (5 bases). Germline loops: CDR1 LNHDA, CDR2 SQIVND (reference sequence). Trimming left V 5 bases short and J 0 bases short, with 18 bases between. This CDR3 region has 17 residues. CDR3 amino acids: CASSSSPPRGSTDTQYF. In DNA, the CDR3 is TGTGCCAGTAGTTCATCGCCCCCCCGGGGTAGCACAGATACGCAGTATTTT.

The J gene is TRBJ1-5, the V gene TRBV18, with TRBD1 matching 7 bases. Germline V gene sequence: CDR1 KGHSH, CDR2 LQKENI. CDR3 length: 15 residues. V lost 2 bases, J lost 2 bases, and 3 bases stayed unmatched. The CDR3 sequence is CASSPTGQGNQPQHF. The CDR3 nucleotides are TGTGCCAGCTCACCAACCGGACAGGGCAATCAGCCCCAGCATTTT.

This chain uses TRBV6-6 with TRBJ1-1; the match to TRBD1 covers 12 bases. The CDR3 is made up of 16 amino acids. After removal of 6 bases from V and 1 base from J, the junction contained 6 bases not matched to a gene. Germline-derived CDR1 and CDR2 are MNHNY and SVGAGI (reference sequence). The CDR3 DNA is TGTGCCAGCAGCCTGGGACAGGGGGCGGCGAACACTGAAGCTTTCTTT. Protein sequence: CASSLGQGAANTEAFF.

The chain combines TRBV6-5 with TRBJ1-5; possible D gene TRBD1, 5 bases. Trimming took 6 bases from V and 9 from J, leaving 15 bases between them. Germline V gene data show CDR1 as MNHEY and CDR2 as SVGAGI. The CDR3 is 13 residues long. CDR3 coding DNA: TGTGCCAGCAGACACCCGGGCGGGGGGCCCCAGCATTTT. Translated: CASRHPGGGPQHF.

This rearrangement joins TRBV16 to TRBJ2-2; 7 bases align to TRBD1. J was trimmed by 1 base and V by 4 bases; bases with no gene match: 3. Germline V lookup: CDR1 KGHSY, CDR2 FQNENV. The CDR3 loop spans 15 amino acids. The CDR3 here is CASSPRQGNTGELFF. The CDR3 coding sequence is TGTGCCAGCAGCCCCCGACAGGGGAACACCGGGGAGCTGTTTTTT.

This sequence joins TRBV19 and TRBJ2-7; maybe TRBD2 (6 bases). CDR3 length: 13 residues. The germline V gene has CDR1 LNHDA and CDR2 SQIVND (reference sequence). V was clipped by 7 bases and J by 2 bases, with 12 bases between them. The CDR3, as DNA: TGTGCCAGTACGGCGGGGCCCCCCTACGAGCAGTACTTC. Translation gives CASTAGPPYEQYF.

This chain connects TRBV27 to TRBJ2-2; perhaps TRBD1 as D (5 bases). V was trimmed by 3 bases and J by 6 bases, leaving 8 bases between them. Germline V gene data show CDR1 as MNHEY and CDR2 as SMNVEV (reference sequence). This CDR3 comprises 13 residues. CDR3 coding DNA: TGTGCCAGCAGTTTCAGGGATCCCGGGGAGCTGTTTTTT. Protein: CASSFRDPGELFF.

The rearrangement joins TRBV18 to TRBJ2-3; 10 positions agree with TRBD2. Germline V gives CDR1 KGHSH, CDR2 LQKENI. This CDR3 spans 16 amino acids. The V and J ends lost 5 bases and 2 bases, in that order; junction bases with no gene match: 7. The CDR3 loop reads CASSVAGTSVTDTQYF. The CDR3 DNA reads TGTGCCAGCTCAGTAGCTGGGACTAGCGTCACAGATACGCAGTATTTT. Supplemented by reference TRBV18 and TRBJ2-3, the full variable domain reads NAGVMQNPRHLVRRRGQEARLRCSPMKGHSHVYWYRQLPEEGLKFMVYLQKENIIDESGMPKERFSAEFPKEGPSILRIQQVVRGDSAAYFCASSVAGTSVTDTQYFGPGTRLTVL.

The chain carries TRBV20-1 and TRBJ2-7; 12 bases line up with TRBD2. The CDR3 totals 16 residues. The germline V gene encodes CDR1 DFQATT and CDR2 SNEGSKA (reference sequence). The V gene end was trimmed by 3 bases and the J gene end by 3 bases; junction bases not matched to a gene: 9. Here the CDR3 reads CSASNPSGGANYEQYF. The CDR3 bases are TGCAGTGCTAGTAACCCTAGCGGGGGGGCCAACTACGAGCAGTACTTC.

The CDR3 DNA is TGTGCCAGCAGTTACTCTGCGGGCCAAGAGACCCAGTACTTC. It codes for CASSYSAGQETQYF. The rearrangement links TRBV6-2 or TRBV6-3 to TRBJ2-5; tentative D call: TRBD2 (5 bases). Germline V lookup: CDR1 MNHEY, CDR2 SVGEGT. Trimming shortened V by 0 bases and J by 1 base, and 6 bases separated the two germline ends. The CDR3 runs 14 residues.

This chain uses TRBV5-4 with TRBJ1-2; 7 bases map to TRBD1. This CDR3 comprises 17 residues. Trimming took 4 bases from V and 2 from J; bases not matched to a gene: 14. Germline V gene data show CDR1 as SGHNT and CDR2 as YYREEE (reference sequence). The CDR3 sequence is CASSRGTVPSINYGYTF. CDR3 in DNA: TGTGCCAGCAGCCGCGGGACAGTGCCGTCCATAAACTATGGCTACACCTTC. Together with reference TRBV5-4 and TRBJ1-2, the CDR3 gives the full variable domain: ETGVTQSPTHLIKTRGQQVTLRCSSQSGHNTVSWYQQALGQGPQFIFQYYREEENGRGNFPPRFSGLQFPNYSSELNVNALELDDSALYLCASSRGTVPSINYGYTFGSGTRLTVV.

The rearrangement joins TRBV5-1 to TRBJ1-2; TRBD1 agrees at 7 bases. The length of the CDR3 is 16 residues. The germline gives CDR1 SGHRS, CDR2 YFSETQ. The J segment lost 3 bases and the V segment lost 3 bases, leaving 11 bases of the junction unmatched. The CDR3 spells CASSSRRQGRDYGYTF. CDR3 DNA: TGCGCCAGCAGCTCCAGGAGACAGGGAAGGGACTATGGCTACACCTTC.

The chain recombines TRBV14 with TRBJ2-3; D might be TRBD1 (6 bases). CDR3 length equals 15 residues. V lost 1 base and J lost 7, with 15 bases in between. Germline V gives CDR1 SGHDN, CDR2 FVKESK. The CDR3 is CASSQVAPRGNTQYF. CDR3 nucleotides: TGTGCCAGCAGCCAAGTTGCCCCGAGGGGGAATACGCAGTATTTT.

This clone occurred once. The CDR3 DNA is TGTGCCAGCAGCTTAACAGGGTCTGCCACTGAAGCTTTCTTT. Translation: CASSLTGSATEAFF. The genes are TRBV7-2 and TRBJ1-1; TRBD1 might be the D (6 bases). CDR1 is SGHTA, CDR2 FQGNSA, per germline. The CDR3 spans 14 residues. Trimming took 2 bases from V and 4 from J, leaving 11 bases between them.

This chain joins TRBV10-2 and TRBJ2-1, with 12 bases identical to TRBD2. V lost 6 bases, J lost 10 bases, and 7 bases stayed unmatched. Germline values: CDR1 WSHSY, CDR2 SAAADI. The CDR3 has 14 amino acids. The CDR3 region has the DNA TGCGCCAGCAGAACTAGCGGGGGGCCTACCGAGCAGTTCTTC. Residues: CASRTSGGPTEQFF.

The chain has TRBV16 and TRBJ1-5; D not resolved. This CDR3 region has 14 residues. The germline V gene encodes CDR1 KGHSY and CDR2 FQNENV. V was clipped by 3 bases and J by 3 bases, with 9 bases between them. The CDR3: CASSQSTNNQPQHF. The CDR3 nucleotides read TGTGCCAGCAGCCAGTCCACTAACAATCAGCCCCAGCATTTT.

The chain recombines TRBV18 with TRBJ1-1; D possibly corresponds to TRBD1 (5 bases). This CDR3 contains 13 residues. Per germline, CDR1 KGHSH and CDR2 LQKENI. V was trimmed by 6 bases and J by 4 bases, leaving 12 bases between them. The CDR3 region is CASSQDGGTEAFF. The CDR3 DNA sequence: TGTGCCAGCTCGCAAGACGGGGGCACTGAAGCTTTCTTT.

This clone was recorded once. The chain joins TRBV3-1 (or the pseudogene TRBV3-2) to TRBJ1-3; D gene unclear. CDR3 size: 13 residues. Trimming pared 4 bases from V and 0 bases from J, leaving 4 bases between. Germline CDR1 and CDR2: LGHDT and YNNKEL (reference sequence). This chain's CDR3 is CASSPHSGNTIYF. The CDR3 DNA is TGTGCCAGCAGCCCCCACTCTGGAAACACCATATATTTT.

The V call is TRBV2, the J call TRBJ2-1, with 8 bases that match TRBD1. The junction had 15 bases not matched to a gene; V was cut back by 6 bases and J by 8 bases. CDR1 is SNHLY and CDR2 is FYNNEI in the germline V gene. The CDR3 sequence is 16 residues long. DNA for the CDR3: TGTGCCAGCAGCGGGCCCTCGGGACAGGTCGGGGATGAGCAGTTCTTC. Residues: CASSGPSGQVGDEQFF. The entire variable domain, with the rest obtained from reference TRBV2 and TRBJ2-1, is as follows: EPEVTQTPSHQVTQMGQEVILRCVPISNHLYFYWYRQILGQKVEFLVSFYNNEISEKSEIFDDQFSVERPDGSNFTLKIRSTKLEDSAMYFCASSGPSGQVGDEQFFGPGTRLTVL.

This clone was found once. The genes are TRBV5-1 and TRBJ2-3; 10 bases map to TRBD1. V trimming: 2 bases; J trimming: 3 bases; junction bases outside the gene matches: 3. The CDR3 spans 15 residues. Looked up from germline, CDR1 is SGHRS and CDR2 is YFSETQ. CDR3 sequence reads: CASSFRQGATDTQYF. CDR3 coding DNA: TGCGCCAGCAGCTTCCGACAGGGGGCTACAGATACGCAGTATTTT.

CDR3 in DNA: TGTGCCAGCAGCCAAGATCTTCTAGCGGGGGGATTATGGGCAGATACGCAGTATTTT. This translates into CASSQDLLAGGLWADTQYF. The chain has TRBV3-1 (or the pseudogene TRBV3-2) and TRBJ2-3; 11 nucleotides agree with TRBD2. CDR3 length equals 19 residues. V shed 0 bases and J 4 bases; nucleotides not matched to a gene: 12. CDR1 and CDR2 (germline): LGHDT, YNNKEL (reference sequence).

Sample share makes this clone medium-sized. V usage is TRBV6-2 or TRBV6-3 and J usage is TRBJ2-1; D possibly corresponds to TRBD2 (7 bases). Trimming shortened V by 5 bases and J by 5 bases, and 13 bases separated the two germline ends. The germline V gene has CDR1 MNHEY and CDR2 SVGEGT. The CDR3 runs to 14 residues. In nucleotides, the CDR3 is TGTGCCAGCAGTGACGGGGGGCTTGACAATGAGCAGTTCTTC. Residues: CASSDGGLDNEQFF.

This clone has a single count. V and J are TRBV7-9 and TRBJ1-5; the match to TRBD1 covers 7 bases. CDR1 and CDR2 (germline): SEHNR, FQNEAQ (reference sequence). Losses at the gene ends were 2 bases for V and 6 bases for J; bases not matched to a gene: 4. This CDR3 region has 14 residues. In DNA form, the CDR3 reads TGTGCCAGCAGCTTAACAGGGGTAGGTCAGCCCCAGCATTTT. Protein product: CASSLTGVGQPQHF.

The V and J genes are TRBV3-1 (or the pseudogene TRBV3-2) and TRBJ2-7, with D unclear. Germline CDR1 LGHDT, CDR2 YNNKEL (reference sequence). The CDR3 runs to 11 residues. Trimming pared 3 bases from V and 5 bases from J, leaving 5 bases between. The CDR3 protein is CASSHTNEQYF. The CDR3 DNA follows: TGTGCCAGCAGCCATACTAACGAGCAGTACTTC.